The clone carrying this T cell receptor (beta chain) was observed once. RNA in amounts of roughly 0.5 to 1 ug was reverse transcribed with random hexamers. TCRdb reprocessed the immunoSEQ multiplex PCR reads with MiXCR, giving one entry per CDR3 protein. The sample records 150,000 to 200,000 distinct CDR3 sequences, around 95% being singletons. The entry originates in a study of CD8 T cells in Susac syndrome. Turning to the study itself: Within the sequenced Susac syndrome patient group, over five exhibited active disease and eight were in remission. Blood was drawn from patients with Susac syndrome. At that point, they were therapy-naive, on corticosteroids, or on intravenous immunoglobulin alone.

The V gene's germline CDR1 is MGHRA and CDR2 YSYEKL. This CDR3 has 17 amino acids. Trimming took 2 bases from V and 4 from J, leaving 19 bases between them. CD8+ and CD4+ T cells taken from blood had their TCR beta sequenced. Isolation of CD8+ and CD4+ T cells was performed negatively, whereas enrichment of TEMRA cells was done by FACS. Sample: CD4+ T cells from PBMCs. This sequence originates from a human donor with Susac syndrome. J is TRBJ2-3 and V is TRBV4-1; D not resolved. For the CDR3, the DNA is TGCGCCAGCAGCCAACTGTCCGGGCTAGATCCGGCAGATACGCAGTATTTT. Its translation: CASSQLSGLDPADTQYF.